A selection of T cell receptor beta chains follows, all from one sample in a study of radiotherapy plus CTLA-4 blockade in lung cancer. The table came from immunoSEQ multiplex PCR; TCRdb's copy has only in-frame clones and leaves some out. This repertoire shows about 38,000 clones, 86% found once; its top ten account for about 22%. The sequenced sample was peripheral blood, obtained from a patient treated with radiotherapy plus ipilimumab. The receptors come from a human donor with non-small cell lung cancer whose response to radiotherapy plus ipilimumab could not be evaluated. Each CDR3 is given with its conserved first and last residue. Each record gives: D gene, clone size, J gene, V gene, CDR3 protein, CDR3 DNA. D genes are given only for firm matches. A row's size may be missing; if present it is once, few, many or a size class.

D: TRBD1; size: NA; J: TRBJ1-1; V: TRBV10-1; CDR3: CASSPGTGVITEAFF; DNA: TGCGCCAGCAGCCCCGGTACAGGGGTTATTACTGAAGCTTTCTTT
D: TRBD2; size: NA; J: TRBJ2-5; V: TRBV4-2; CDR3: CASSQVIGGQETQYF; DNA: TGTGCCAGCAGCCAAGTCATCGGGGGGCAAGAGACCCAGTACTTC
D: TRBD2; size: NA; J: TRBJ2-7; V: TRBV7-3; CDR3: CASSTKTSGAAYEQYF; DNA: TGTGCCAGCAGCACCAAGACTAGCGGAGCTGCCTACGAGCAGTACTTC
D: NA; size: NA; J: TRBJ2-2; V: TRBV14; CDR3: CASSDLRKGRYTGELFF; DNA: TGTGCCAGCAGCGACCTACGTAAGGGGCGGTACACCGGGGAGCTGTTTTTT
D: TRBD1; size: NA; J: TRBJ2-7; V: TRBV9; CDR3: CASSVARGRGLSYEQYF; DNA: TGTGCCAGCAGCGTAGCTCGGGGCAGGGGGCTCTCCTACGAGCAGTACTTC
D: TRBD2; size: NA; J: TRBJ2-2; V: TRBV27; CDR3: CASSAGGNGELFF; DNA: TGTGCCAGCAGTGCGGGAGGGAACGGGGAGCTGTTTTTT
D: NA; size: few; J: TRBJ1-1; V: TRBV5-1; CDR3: CASSLEGWGTEAFF; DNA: TGCGCCAGCAGCTTGGAGGGGTGGGGCACTGAAGCTTTCTTT
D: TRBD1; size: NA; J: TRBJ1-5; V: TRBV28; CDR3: CASEGQGGNQPQHF; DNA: TGTGCCAGCGAGGGACAGGGGGGAAATCAGCCCCAGCATTTT
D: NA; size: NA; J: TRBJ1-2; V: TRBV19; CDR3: CASSIFSGDYGYTF; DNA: TGTGCCAGTAGCATCTTTTCCGGGGACTATGGCTACACCTTC
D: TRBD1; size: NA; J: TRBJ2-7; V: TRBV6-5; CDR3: CASSYSGTGGSYEQYF; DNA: TGTGCCAGCAGTTACTCAGGGACAGGGGGCTCCTACGAGCAGTACTTC
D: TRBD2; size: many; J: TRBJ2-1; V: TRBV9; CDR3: CASSRPTSGRLDEQFF; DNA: TGTGCCAGCAGCAGGCCCACTAGCGGGAGGCTCGATGAGCAGTTCTTC
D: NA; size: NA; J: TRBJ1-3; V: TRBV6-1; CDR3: CASSEQGQPSSGNTIYF; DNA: TGTGCCAGCAGTGAACAGGGGCAGCCTAGCTCTGGAAACACCATATATTTT
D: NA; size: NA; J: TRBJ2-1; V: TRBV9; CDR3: CASSEAGPSYNEQFF; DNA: TGTGCCAGCAGCGAAGCGGGTCCGTCCTACAATGAGCAGTTCTTC
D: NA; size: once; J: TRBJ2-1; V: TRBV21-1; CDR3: CASSKMDTSGRSEQFF; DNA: TGTGCCAGCAGCAAAATGGATACTAGCGGGAGGTCTGAGCAGTTCTTC
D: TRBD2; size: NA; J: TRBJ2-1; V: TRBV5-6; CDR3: CASSVVLAGGSYNEQFF; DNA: TGTGCCAGCAGCGTCGTTTTGGCGGGAGGTTCCTACAATGAGCAGTTCTTC
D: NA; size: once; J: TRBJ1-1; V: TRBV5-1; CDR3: CASSLLTGGTEAFF; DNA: TGCGCCAGCAGCTTACTAACCGGGGGCACTGAAGCTTTCTTT
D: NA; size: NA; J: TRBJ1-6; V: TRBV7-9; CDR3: CASSLADLRASPLHF; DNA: TGTGCCAGCAGCTTAGCGGACCTGAGGGCTTCACCCCTCCACTTT
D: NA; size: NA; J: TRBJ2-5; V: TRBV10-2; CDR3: CASSRGGGGETQYF; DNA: TGCGCCAGCAGTCGTGGGGGCGGGGGAGAGACCCAGTACTTC
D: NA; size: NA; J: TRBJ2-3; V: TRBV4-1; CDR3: CASSQVRGRPEDTQYF; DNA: TGCGCCAGCAGCCAGGTGCGGGGGCGGCCGGAGGATACGCAGTATTTT
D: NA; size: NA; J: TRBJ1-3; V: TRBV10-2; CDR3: CASTGISGNTIYF; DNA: TGCGCCAGTACAGGGATCTCTGGAAACACCATATATTTT
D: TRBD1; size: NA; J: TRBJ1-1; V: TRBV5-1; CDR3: CASSLVPGQGWRTEAFF; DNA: TGCGCCAGCAGCTTGGTTCCGGGACAGGGGTGGAGAACTGAAGCTTTCTTT
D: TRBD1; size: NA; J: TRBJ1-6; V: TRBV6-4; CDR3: CASSDDRRDRYSYNSPLHF; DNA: TGTGCCAGCAGTGACGATCGGCGGGACAGATACTCCTATAATTCACCCCTCCACTTT
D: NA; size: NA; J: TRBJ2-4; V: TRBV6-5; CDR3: CAIRRGRLAKNIQYF; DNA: TGTGCCATTAGGCGGGGAAGACTAGCCAAAAACATTCAGTACTTC
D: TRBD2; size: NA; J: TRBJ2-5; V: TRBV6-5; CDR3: CASSYTSGGRETQYF; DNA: TGTGCCAGCAGTTACACTAGCGGGGGGCGAGAGACCCAGTACTTC
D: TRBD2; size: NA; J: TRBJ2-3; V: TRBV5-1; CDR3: CASSLRGEDTQYF; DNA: TGCGCCAGCAGCTTGCGGGGGGAAGATACGCAGTATTTT
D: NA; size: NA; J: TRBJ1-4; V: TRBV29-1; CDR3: CSGGRRGSNEKLFF; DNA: TGCAGCGGGGGACGCCGGGGGTCTAATGAAAAACTGTTTTTT
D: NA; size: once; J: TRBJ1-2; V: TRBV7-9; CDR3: CASSLITSGDYGYTF; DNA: TGTGCCAGCAGCTTAATCACCTCGGGGGACTATGGCTACACCTTC